There are many counts of the clone carrying this T cell receptor beta chain. Its antigen is unidentified. The record originates from a study of T cell repertoires in cytomegalovirus infection. Across the whole study: The public TCR beta signatures pointed to both CMV infection and matching HLA type. Study-level points and caveats: The study identified carriers of CMV plus the relevant HLA from cumulative public TCR beta family frequency. HLA-C-restricted CMV clonotypes gave the most frequent clonotype in two of eight donors.

TCRdb re-called the reads with MiXCR, one entry per CDR3 protein. The data show under 800,000 distinct CDR3 sequences, roughly a quarter seen once. Sequenced input: CD8+ T cells from PBMCs. The sequence was obtained from a human donor in good health (CMV status not recorded). Some clones in this sample may be carry-over from other donors' samples.

The CDR3 nucleotides are TGTGCCAGCAGGGACGGTTATAGCAATCAGCCCCAGCATTTT. It yields the protein CASRDGYSNQPQHF. The chain joins TRBV28 to TRBJ1-5, with unresolved D. The CDR3 has 14 amino acids. V lost 6 bases and J lost 0, with 9 bases in between. The germline CDR1 and CDR2 sequences are MDHEN and SYDVKM.